This T cell receptor (beta chain) was identified during a study of blood T cell repertoires in COVID-19. As for the study in general: T cells, B-cell-depleted T cells, or PBMCs provided the cDNA or gDNA that served as material.

In germline, CDR1 is KGHDR, CDR2 SFDVKD. The CDR3 sequence is 16 residues long. Losses at the gene ends were 3 bases for V and 0 bases for J; bases not matched to a gene: 5. Methods used by the authors: Scientists estimated how many nucleated cells there were by amplifying reference gene primers. Profiling relied on immunoSEQ multiplex PCR, and the TCRdb table lists in-frame clones only, not all of them. Clonal size and the V and J genes are those of that table, whereas D and trimming came from the DNA. The table includes under 200,000 clones, about nine tenths detected once. This sequence was found in a woman in her 70s with acute or convalescent COVID-19. The sample was peripheral blood. This chain uses TRBV24-1 with TRBJ2-3; 7 bases agree with TRBD2. CDR3 region: CATSDPSGPSTDTQYF. CDR3 nucleotide sequence: TGTGCCACCAGTGATCCTAGCGGCCCTAGCACAGATACGCAGTATTTT.